The T cell receptor (beta chain) under discussion was sequenced for a study of beta chain features in type 1 diabetes. Study findings and constraints: TCRB repertoires of naive, central memory and Treg cells appeared more similar among patients than among healthy donors. It was not settled here whether HLA type affects TCRB rearrangement.

There are a few counts of this clone. The antigen is undetermined. The isolated RNA, all of it, was reverse transcribed, so expressed TCRB transcripts were what got sequenced. Profiling relied on immunoSEQ multiplex PCR, and the TCRdb table lists in-frame clones only, not all of them. Of some 150,000 clones listed, less than 11% are singletons. Germline CDR1 SGHTA, CDR2 FQGNSA. Trimming took off 2 bases at V and 4 bases at J, with 9 bases between the two ends. The CDR3 has 14 residues. The material sequenced was naive CD4+ T cells from blood. The genes are TRBV7-2 and TRBJ1-3; D uncertain. The TCR was taken from a man younger than 35 in good health. The DNA of the CDR3 is TGTGCCAGCAGCTTATCCCGGGAGGGAAACACCATATATTTT. It is translated as CASSLSREGNTIYF. The variable domain in full, with the rest retrieved from reference TRBV7-2 and TRBJ1-3, is GAGVSQSPSNKVTEKGKDVELRCDPISGHTALYWYRQSLGQGLEFLIYFQGNSAPDKSGLPSDRFSAERTGGSVSTLTIQRTQQEDSAVYLCASSLSREGNTIYFGEGSWLTVV.